This T cell receptor beta chain was observed in a study of cytomegalovirus exposure and HLA in healthy donors. Findings and caveats of the study: A later analysis linked a missense DCLRE1C variant to TCR beta V- and J-gene trimming.

On this clone: Its specificity is unknown.

The PCR made use of 60 Vbeta and 13 Jbeta primers. TCRdb's table, derived via immunoSEQ multiplex PCR, lists solely in-frame clones and lacks some. The table lists about 60,000 clones, around 81% of them singletons. The sample taken for sequencing was PBMCs. The origin of this receptor is a male donor in good health and CMV-seronegative.

The CDR3 loop reads CATRDSPGTDTQYF. The CDR3 DNA reads TGTGCCACCCGAGACTCCCCCGGCACAGATACGCAGTATTTT. V usage is TRBV15 and J usage is TRBJ2-3; D remains ambiguous. The germline V gene encodes CDR1 LNHNV and CDR2 YYDKDF (reference sequence). Deletions cut 8 bases from V and 1 base from J, with 13 bases between. This CDR3 is 14 amino acids long.